This TCR beta chain appears in the sequencing data of a study of cytomegalovirus exposure and HLA in healthy donors. Study-level findings and limits: Cytomegalovirus association was listed for about 170 TCR beta chains. By a later analysis, the bulk of CMV-associated TCR beta chains appeared HLA-restricted.

The PCR had 60 Vbeta and 13 Jbeta primers. Libraries were prepared by immunoSEQ multiplex PCR; TCRdb keeps only in-frame clonotypes and omits some of them. Counted here are under 70,000 clones, around 80% occurring once; the ten biggest clones make up around 2.8%. Comment on this clone: Its antigen is undetermined.

The CDR3 covers 17 residues. This rearrangement joins TRBV21-1 to TRBJ2-3; TRBD2, as called in the table, went unchecked against the DNA. TRBV21-1 is shown as a pseudogene. The sample comprised PBMCs. The clonotype was recovered from a man in his fifties or sixties in good health and CMV-seronegative. CDR3: CASSKECSSLRSDTQYF. CDR3 nucleotides: TGTGCCAGCAGCAAAGAGTGTTCTAGCCTGAGGTCAGATACGCAGTATTTT.